The clone carrying this T cell receptor (beta chain) was picked up a small number of times. What it binds is unknown. Via the markers CD45RO/CCR7/CD25/CD127/CD95/CD27, stem cell-like memory, regulatory, central memory and naive CD4+ cells were sorted. Purity (above 98%) was reached by all sorted populations. Every isolated RNA sample was fully reverse transcribed, so sequencing captured expressed TCRB transcripts. Here immunoSEQ multiplex PCR was the method, and the copy in TCRdb shows in-frame clones only, minus some. The sample has 200,000 to 300,000 clones, 55% to 70% seen once; the top ten hold 0.053%. This entry comes from a study of beta chain features in type 1 diabetes. General study findings and limits: In all four CD4+ subsets, TCRB CDR3 length was significantly, moderately reduced in type 1 diabetes. A pattern of fewer insertions and more deletions at VDJ junctions was seen in type 1 diabetes patients.

The V gene lost 0 bases and the J gene lost 0 bases, with 6 bases spanning the gap. The CDR3 sequence is 14 residues long. Germline V gene sequence: CDR1 GTSNPN, CDR2 SVGIG (reference sequence). The sample taken for sequencing was naive CD4+ T cells from blood. This sequence joins TRBV30 and TRBJ1-5, with D perhaps TRBD1 (5 bases). The origin of this receptor is a man aged 30-40 years in good health. The CDR3 spells CAWSVDSSNQPQHF. The CDR3 DNA sequence: TGTGCCTGGAGTGTTGACAGTAGCAATCAGCCCCAGCATTTT.